Listed below are T cell receptor beta chains from one sample, sequenced in a study of beta chain features in type 1 diabetes. The data were produced by immunoSEQ multiplex PCR, yet TCRdb's version contains in-frame clones alone and is incomplete. The sample includes about 160,000 clones, over 6% of them seen just once. The sequenced sample consisted of central memory CD4+ T cells from blood. The receptors were sampled from a man aged 18 to 30 with type 1 diabetes. Each CDR3 is given without its conserved first and last residue. Clone size is not always given. Where it is, it says once, few, many or a class for expanded clones.

size: few; V: TRBV15; CDR3: ATAFGQGIGGNEQF
size: few; V: TRBV10-2; CDR3: ASRLAGGSYEQY
size: many; V: TRBV18; CDR3: ASSPGLASSSYEQY
size: NA; V: TRBV18; CDR3: ASSPQPRGGTQY
size: NA; V: TRBV7-2; CDR3: ASSFGQGTDTQY
size: few; V: TRBV28; CDR3: AGSGGAGTGELF
size: many; V: TRBV7-2; CDR3: ASSTPSGGEKLF
size: few; V: TRBV6-6; CDR3: ASSYVADQPQH
size: NA; V: TRBV29-1; CDR3: SVVRAGGPLRGEQY
size: NA; V: TRBV30; CDR3: AWSGGTGGTGELF
size: few; V: TRBV7-2; CDR3: ASSFGGRTYEQY
size: few; V: TRBV18; CDR3: ASSPIGEGIAGANVLT
size: NA; V: TRBV5-6; CDR3: ASSLEGIEKLF
size: many; V: TRBV5-4; CDR3: ASSLGGRNTEAF
size: NA; V: TRBV5-4; CDR3: ASSLNRGTKNIQY
size: few; V: TRBV27; CDR3: ASGQGSNYGYT
size: NA; V: TRBV30; CDR3: AWFGTSRGYT
size: NA; V: TRBV4-3; CDR3: ASSQTRGQTNEKLF
size: NA; V: TRBV11-2; CDR3: ASSLGTSSVSDTQY
size: many; V: TRBV7-2; CDR3: ASRKQDSSYEQY
size: few; V: TRBV5-6; CDR3: ASSLRGIQETQY
size: few; V: TRBV29-1; CDR3: SVEVLTGLAETQY
size: NA; V: TRBV28; CDR3: ASSLWRQGDQPQH
size: many; V: TRBV6-6; CDR3: ASSYLFEEY
size: few; V: TRBV5-1; CDR3: ASSLISGDGEQF
size: NA; V: TRBV15; CDR3: ATSRDRGGGLDEQF
size: NA; V: TRBV5-1; CDR3: ASSLASYEQY
size: NA; V: TRBV5-6; CDR3: ASTTGDTQY
size: few; V: TRBV6-6; CDR3: ASSYGLAGYNEQF
size: NA; V: TRBV30; CDR3: AGSRSYEQY
size: NA; V: TRBV28; CDR3: ASSSISMNTEAF
size: NA; V: TRBV19; CDR3: ASSIGSGYTGELF
size: few; V: TRBV6-1; CDR3: ASSDGMASGYEQY
size: few; V: TRBV10-3; CDR3: AISERQGPAYNEQF
size: NA; V: TRBV30; CDR3: AWSVDSSNYGYT
size: NA; V: TRBV5-6; CDR3: ASSSGRRYGYT
size: many; V: TRBV7-9; CDR3: ASSLDFVQEGYT
size: many; V: TRBV4-3; CDR3: ASSQDSSTTQY
size: few; V: TRBV4-2; CDR3: ASSHGSGLSRDGYT
size: NA; V: TRBV7-2; CDR3: ASSLDPGLYGYT
size: NA; V: TRBV6-5; CDR3: ASRSADRYEQY
size: few; V: TRBV9; CDR3: ASSPAGLDEQY
size: few; V: TRBV15; CDR3: ATSRGGDGNSGNTIY
size: few; V: TRBV30; CDR3: AWSLQGMLRNEQF
size: few; V: TRBV27; CDR3: ASSPSSGDLYNEQF
size: NA; V: TRBV18; CDR3: ASSPWTGEFYEQY
size: NA; V: TRBV18; CDR3: ASSQGQGITDTQY
size: NA; V: TRBV6-5; CDR3: ASSLQSTDTQY
size: NA; V: TRBV4-1; CDR3: ASSQARAGANIQY
size: few; V: TRBV7-2; CDR3: ASSLGRLGETQY
size: many; V: TRBV29-1; CDR3: SSGRQGVRDTQY
size: NA; V: TRBV2; CDR3: ASVPFYVQETQY
size: many; V: TRBV4-3; CDR3: ASSQDSGTNNQPQH
size: NA; V: TRBV7-2; CDR3: ASSLPRTGGNEQY
size: few; V: TRBV9; CDR3: ASSDRYAGYT
size: few; V: TRBV7-2; CDR3: ASSLAAGVSYEQY
size: NA; V: TRBV19; CDR3: ASSSLTQGNQPQH